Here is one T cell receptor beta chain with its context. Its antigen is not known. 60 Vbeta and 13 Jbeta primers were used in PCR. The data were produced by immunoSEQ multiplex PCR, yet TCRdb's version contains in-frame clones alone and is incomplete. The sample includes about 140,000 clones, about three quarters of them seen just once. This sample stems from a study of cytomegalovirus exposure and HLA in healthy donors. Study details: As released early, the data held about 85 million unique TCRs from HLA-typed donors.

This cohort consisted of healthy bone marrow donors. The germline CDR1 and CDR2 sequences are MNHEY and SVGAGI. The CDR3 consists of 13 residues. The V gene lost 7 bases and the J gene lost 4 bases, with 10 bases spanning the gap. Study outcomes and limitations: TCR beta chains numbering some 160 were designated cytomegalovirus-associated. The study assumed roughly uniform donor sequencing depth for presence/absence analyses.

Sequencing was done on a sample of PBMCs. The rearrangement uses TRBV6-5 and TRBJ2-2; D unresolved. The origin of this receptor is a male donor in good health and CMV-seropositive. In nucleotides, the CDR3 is TGTGCCAGCATGCGAGTTCCCACCGGGGAGCTGTTTTTT. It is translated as CASMRVPTGELFF.